One and the same sample provided the 29 T cell receptor beta chains below, sequenced in a study of T-cell reconstitution after alpha-beta-depleted transplantation in children. TCRbeta library preparation incorporated unique molecular identifiers. In TCRdb, the PCR reads were re-called with MiXCR into one record per CDR3 protein. The data show roughly 180,000 distinct CDR3 sequences, just over 14% seen once. The sample was PBMCs from the stem cell graft donor, taken from the stem cell graft. These receptors were obtained from a human donor who donated a stem cell graft to a child with acute lymphoblastic leukemia.

This clonotype was seen ten or more times. This chain joins TRBV29-1 and TRBJ1-4, with D uncertain. The germline gives CDR1 SQVTM, CDR2 ANQGSEA. This CDR3 comprises 16 residues. Trimming removed 0 bases from V and 10 bases from J, with 21 bases in between. CDR3 in amino acids: CSVEDLKAAERGKLFF. Written as DNA, the CDR3 is TGCAGCGTTGAAGATTTAAAGGCGGCCGAACGCGGAAAACTGTTTTTT. The complete variable domain, with remaining parts taken from reference TRBV29-1 and TRBJ1-4, reads SAVISQKPSRDICQRGTSLTIQCQVDSQVTMMFWYRQQPGQSLTLIATANQGSEATYESGFVIDKFPISRPNLTFSTLTVSNMSPEDSSIYLCSVEDLKAAERGKLFFGSGTQLSVL.

This clonotype was seen ten or more times. The chain has TRBV3-1 and TRBJ2-2; weak D call: TRBD2 (6 bases). The V end was cut by 1 base, the J end by 0 bases, with 9 bases between. From germline, CDR1 is LGHDT and CDR2 YNNKEL (reference sequence). The CDR3 totals 16 residues. The CDR3 region is CASSQAGGANTGELFF. DNA for the CDR3: TGTGCCAGCAGCCAAGCAGGCGGGGCGAACACCGGGGAGCTGTTTTTT. The full variable domain, completed using reference TRBV3-1 and TRBJ2-2, is DTAVSQTPKYLVTQMGNDKSIKCEQNLGHDTMYWYKQDSKKFLKIMFSYNNKELIINETVPNRFSPKSPDKAHLNLHINSLELGDSAVYFCASSQAGGANTGELFFGEGSRLTVL.

This clonotype came up many times. The chain has TRBV2 and TRBJ2-5; TRBD1 agrees at 10 bases. V lost 4 bases, J lost 3 bases, and 8 bases stayed unmatched. The CDR3 has 16 residues. In germline, CDR1 is SNHLY, CDR2 FYNNEI. The CDR3 nucleotides read TGTGCCAGCAGTGCCGGGACAGGGGAACCGGAAGAGACCCAGTACTTC. Translating it yields CASSAGTGEPEETQYF. Combining the CDR3 with reference TRBV2 and TRBJ2-5 gives the whole variable domain EPEVTQTPSHQVTQMGQEVILRCVPISNHLYFYWYRQILGQKVEFLVSFYNNEISEKSEIFDDQFSVERPDGSNFTLKIRSTKLEDSAMYFCASSAGTGEPEETQYFGPGTRLLVL.

This clonotype appeared many times. This chain joins TRBV4-1 and TRBJ1-2; TRBD1 matches 11 bases. The CDR3 runs 16 residues. Germline loops: CDR1 MGHRA, CDR2 YSYEKL. V trimming: 1 base; J trimming: 5 bases; junction bases outside the gene matches: 6. The CDR3 reads CASSQVGTGGRYGYTF. The CDR3 region has the DNA TGCGCCAGCAGCCAAGTCGGGACAGGGGGGAGGTATGGCTACACCTTC.

This clonotype was seen at least ten times. The genes are TRBV29-1 and TRBJ2-5; D is possibly TRBD1 or TRBD2 (5 bases each). This CDR3 region has 15 residues. Trimming took 7 bases from V and 7 from J, leaving 25 bases between them. Germline values: CDR1 SQVTM, CDR2 ANQGSEA. This CDR3 is CSASRAQGVIGTQYF. For the CDR3, the DNA is TGCAGCGCTTCGCGGGCCCAGGGAGTAATTGGGACCCAGTACTTC. The full variable domain, with the rest looked up from reference TRBV29-1 and TRBJ2-5, is SAVISQKPSRDICQRGTSLTIQCQVDSQVTMMFWYRQQPGQSLTLIATANQGSEATYESGFVIDKFPISRPNLTFSTLTVSNMSPEDSSIYLCSASRAQGVIGTQYFGPGTRLLVL.

This clonotype has ten or more counts. V usage is TRBV28 and J usage is TRBJ1-6; D gene uncertain. Germline V gene lookup returns CDR1 MDHEN and CDR2 SYDVKM. The CDR3 totals 13 residues. The germline V and J ends were trimmed by 6 bases and 9 bases, with 12 bases remaining between them. CDR3 protein: CASSRTPASPLHF. For the CDR3, the DNA is TGTGCCAGCAGCAGAACTCCGGCTTCACCCCTCCACTTT.

This clonotype was recorded at least ten times. V usage is TRBV29-1 and J usage is TRBJ2-7; 7 bases match TRBD1. Germline CDR1 and CDR2: SQVTM and ANQGSEA. The CDR3 loop spans 13 amino acids. Germline trimming cut 1 base from V and 3 bases from J; bases unmatched to any gene: 3. Written as DNA, the CDR3 is TGCAGCGTTGAAGGACAGGGTATCTACGAGCAGTACTTC. It encodes CSVEGQGIYEQYF.

This clonotype has only a few counts. DNA for the CDR3: TGTGCCAGCAGTTTAGGGACTAGCGGGAGAAATGAGCAGTTCTTC. Protein: CASSLGTSGRNEQFF. V usage is TRBV27 and J usage is TRBJ2-1; the match to TRBD2 covers 14 bases. The CDR3 is 15 residues long. V shed 2 bases and J 7 bases; nucleotides not matched to a gene: 1. Germline CDR1 MNHEY, CDR2 SMNVEV (reference sequence).

This sequence joins TRBV12-3 or TRBV12-4 and TRBJ2-3, with 10 bases aligning to TRBD2. V shed 4 bases, J shed 4 bases, and the junction held 8 bases outside the gene matches. The CDR3 covers 16 residues. This chain's CDR3 is CASSSPLAGLADTQYF. DNA of the CDR3: TGTGCCAGCAGTTCCCCACTAGCGGGACTCGCAGATACGCAGTATTTT.

With respect to this clonotype: The missing conserved phenylalanine or tryptophan at the end of this CDR3 makes a read error likely. V usage is TRBV2 and J usage is TRBJ2-1; D unresolved. The CDR3 covers 14 residues. Trimming took 3 bases from V and 0 from J, leaving 6 bases between them. Germline CDR1 reads SNHLY; CDR2 reads FYNNEI. The CDR3 DNA is TGTGCCAGCAGTGACATAAGCTCCTACAATGAGCAGTTCTTG. It specifies CASSDISSYNEQFL.

This clonotype was detected many times. This chain joins TRBV6-1 and TRBJ1-4; D not certain. The ends were cut back, 4 bases at V and 9 bases at J, with 12 bases in the middle. The CDR3 is 13 residues long. The V gene's germline CDR1 is MNHNS and CDR2 SASEGT. The CDR3 protein is CASSVGLYKKLFF. The CDR3 DNA reads as TGTGCCAGCAGTGTGGGGTTGTACAAAAAACTGTTTTTT.

This clonotype occurred many times. The genes are TRBV4-1 and TRBJ2-5; a possible D gene is TRBD2 (5 bases). CDR1 MGHRA and CDR2 YSYEKL come from the germline V gene. The CDR3 has 15 amino acids. Trimming removed 0 bases at V and 6 bases at J, with 14 bases between. The CDR3, as DNA: TGCGCCAGCAGCCAAGATGGTAGCGTCGTGCAGACCCAGTACTTC. This codes for CASSQDGSVVQTQYF.

The sample holds many counts of this clonotype. The V and J genes are TRBV6-1 and TRBJ2-5; the match to TRBD1 covers 7 bases. With V trimmed by 5 bases and J by 4 bases, 10 bases remained unmatched. Germline CDR1 reads MNHNS; CDR2 reads SASEGT. CDR3 length: 15 amino acids. The CDR3 spells CASSPRQGLVETQYF. Here the CDR3 DNA reads TGTGCCAGCAGTCCCAGACAGGGTCTAGTAGAGACCCAGTACTTC.

Ten or more counts support this clonotype. This chain connects TRBV5-6 to TRBJ1-1; a weak D match, TRBD1 (5 bases). V gave up 3 bases and J gave up 3 bases, with 12 bases separating them. The CDR3 covers 14 residues. Looked up from germline, CDR1 is SGHDT and CDR2 is YYEEEE. The CDR3 DNA reads TGTGCCAGCAGCTCGTATGGGACGGACACTGAAGCTTTCTTT. Protein product: CASSSYGTDTEAFF.

This clonotype has ten or more counts. V is TRBV13 and J is TRBJ2-1; TRBD2 matches at 10 bases. The V and J ends lost 5 bases and 6 bases, in that order; junction bases with no gene match: 7. The CDR3 length is 15 residues. Looked up from germline, CDR1 is PRHDT and CDR2 is FYEKMQ (reference sequence). CDR3 nucleotides: TGTGCCAGCAGCCCAGCGGGAGGGGGGGTCAATGAGCAGTTCTTC. Its translation: CASSPAGGGVNEQFF.

This clonotype was observed many times. The chain is built from TRBV12-3 or TRBV12-4 and TRBJ1-6, with 8 bases matching TRBD1. The junction had 16 bases not matched to a gene; V was cut back by 6 bases and J by 9 bases. This CDR3 has 17 amino acids. CDR3 DNA sequence: TGTGCCAGCAGCCTCGAATTCGGACAGGGCGGGTTTTCACCCCTCCACTTT. It encodes CASSLEFGQGGFSPLHF.

Many counts were recorded for this clonotype. This chain uses TRBV5-1 with TRBJ2-7; D is perhaps TRBD1 or TRBD2 (5 bases each). Trimming left V 4 bases short and J 0 bases short, with 14 bases between. Looked up from germline, CDR1 is SGHRS and CDR2 is YFSETQ. This CDR3 comprises 15 residues. As DNA, the CDR3 is TGCGCCAGCAGCCCCCGGGACGGAGACTCCTACGAGCAGTACTTC. This encodes CASSPRDGDSYEQYF. The full variable domain, with the rest looked up from reference TRBV5-1 and TRBJ2-7, is KAGVTQTPRYLIKTRGQQVTLSCSPISGHRSVSWYQQTPGQGLQFLFEYFSETQRNKGNFPGRFSGRQFSNSRSEMNVSTLELGDSALYLCASSPRDGDSYEQYFGPGTRLTVT.

This clonotype was observed many times. The chain recombines TRBV12-3 or TRBV12-4 with TRBJ2-7; 11 bases align to TRBD2. J gave up 6 bases and V 1 base, and 2 bases lay outside the gene matches. This CDR3 region has 14 residues. In DNA, the CDR3 is TGTGCCAGCAGTTTAGGGCTAGCGGGAGGCGAGCAGTACTTC. Protein sequence: CASSLGLAGGEQYF.

This clonotype was seen many times. V gene TRBV7-8 combines with J gene TRBJ1-2, with D tentatively TRBD1 (6 bases). This CDR3 is 14 amino acids long. The germline V and J ends were trimmed by 7 bases and 5 bases, with 17 bases remaining between them. The germline V gene has CDR1 SGHVS and CDR2 FQNEAQ. Here the CDR3 DNA reads TGTGCCAGCACCCCAGGTCGGGGGCATTATGGCTACACCTTC. This translates into CASTPGRGHYGYTF.

The sample holds many counts of this clonotype. The V gene is TRBV5-1, the J gene TRBJ2-3; D ambiguous. Germline CDR1 SGHRS, CDR2 YFSETQ. Trimming removed 5 bases at V and 2 bases at J, with 15 bases between. This CDR3 region has 15 residues. CDR3 in amino acids: CASRNWWENTDTQYF. The CDR3 DNA follows: TGCGCCAGCAGAAATTGGTGGGAAAACACAGATACGCAGTATTTT.

Many counts were recorded for this clonotype. The chain links TRBV5-1 to TRBJ2-2; 8 nucleotides match TRBD1. Unmatched junction bases numbered 10, after V lost 7 bases and J lost 5 bases. Germline-derived CDR1 and CDR2 are SGHRS and YFSETQ. The CDR3 loop spans 15 amino acids. This CDR3 reads CASERQGLETGELFF. For the CDR3, the DNA is TGCGCCAGCGAACGACAGGGGTTGGAAACCGGGGAGCTGTTTTTT.

This clonotype was observed many times. CDR3 sequence reads: CASSDRRKGDTQYF. DNA for the CDR3: TGTGCCAGCAGTGACAGACGGAAGGGAGATACGCAGTATTTT. The chain joins TRBV2 to TRBJ2-3; D gene ambiguous. V was shortened by 3 bases and J by 5 bases, with 12 bases between the two germline ends. CDR1 is SNHLY and CDR2 is FYNNEI in the germline V gene. This CDR3 has 14 residues.

This clonotype was found many times. V gene TRBV5-1 combines with J gene TRBJ2-3; 9 bases map to TRBD2. Germline V gene lookup returns CDR1 SGHRS and CDR2 YFSETQ. After removal of 1 base from V and 3 bases from J, the junction contained 6 bases not matched to a gene. The CDR3 runs to 16 residues. The CDR3 spells CASSLTLAGETDTQYF. In DNA form, the CDR3 reads TGCGCCAGCAGCTTGACCTTAGCGGGAGAGACAGATACGCAGTATTTT.

In its sample, this clonotype was seen a few times. The chain has TRBV5-5 and TRBJ1-4; no clear D gene. Per germline, CDR1 SGHKS and CDR2 YYEKEE (reference sequence). The CDR3 sequence is 14 residues long. Trimming took off 1 base at V and 8 bases at J, with 12 bases between the two ends. CDR3 residues: CASSLFRETEKLFF. The CDR3 DNA is TGTGCCAGCAGCTTGTTCAGAGAAACGGAAAAACTGTTTTTT.

This clonotype was recorded at least ten times. The V and J genes are TRBV29-1 and TRBJ2-1, with 14 bases identical to TRBD2. With V trimmed by 5 bases and J by 7 bases, 10 bases remained unmatched. This CDR3 has 16 amino acids. Germline lookup yields CDR1 SQVTM and CDR2 ANQGSEA. CDR3 coding DNA: TGCAGCGTTTCCGGGACTAGCGGGAGAATGCGGAATGAGCAGTTCTTC. Protein product: CSVSGTSGRMRNEQFF.

The sample holds many counts of this clonotype. The chain uses TRBV25-1 and TRBJ2-7, with TRBD2 identical over 11 bases. This CDR3 spans 19 amino acids. Germline CDR1 is MGHDK and CDR2 is SYGVNS. After removal of 3 bases from V and 1 base from J, the junction contained 14 bases not matched to a gene. CDR3 DNA: TGTGCCAGCAGTGACCTTACTAGCGGGGGCCCGAGTTCATCCTACGAGCAGTACTTC. Its translation: CASSDLTSGGPSSSYEQYF.

This clonotype was seen ten or more times. The chain's CDR3 is CASSLGREAFF. As DNA, the CDR3 is TGTGCCAGCAGCTTGGGGAGGGAAGCTTTCTTT. The rearrangement links TRBV12-3 or TRBV12-4 to TRBJ1-1, with D hard to call. The CDR3 totals 11 residues. Trimming pared 6 bases from V and 8 bases from J, leaving 10 bases between.

The sample holds many counts of this clonotype. This chain connects TRBV10-3 to TRBJ2-7; TRBD1 agrees at 8 bases. The CDR3 contains 16 residues. Looked up from germline, CDR1 is ENHRY and CDR2 is SYGVKD. J was trimmed by 2 bases and V by 10 bases; bases with no gene match: 16. The CDR3 bases are TGTGCCACTGCTGGGACAGGCGGCACCGGCCCCTACGAGCAGTACTTC. Protein product: CATAGTGGTGPYEQYF.

For this clonotype: It may be a read error: a sequence one base away is much more abundant. The CDR3 coding sequence is TGTGCCAGCAGCGTAGCAGAGAGCTTTGGCTACACCTTC. Encoded protein: CASSVAESFGYTF. The gene calls are TRBV9 and TRBJ1-2, with unresolved D. The germline V gene encodes CDR1 SGDLS and CDR2 YYNGEE. The V and J ends lost 0 bases and 7 bases respectively, with 10 bases between them. This CDR3 comprises 13 residues.